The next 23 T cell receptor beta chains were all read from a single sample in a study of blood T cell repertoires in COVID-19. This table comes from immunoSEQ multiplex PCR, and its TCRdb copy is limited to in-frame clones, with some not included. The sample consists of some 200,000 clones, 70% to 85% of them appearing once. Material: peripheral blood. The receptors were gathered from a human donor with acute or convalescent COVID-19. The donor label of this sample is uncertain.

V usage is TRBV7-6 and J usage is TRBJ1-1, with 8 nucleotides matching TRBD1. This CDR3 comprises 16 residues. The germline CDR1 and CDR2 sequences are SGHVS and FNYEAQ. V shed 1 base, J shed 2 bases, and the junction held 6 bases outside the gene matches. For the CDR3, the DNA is TGTGCCAGCAGCTTAGGGAGACAGGGGTATAACACTGAAGCTTTCTTT. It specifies CASSLGRQGYNTEAFF.

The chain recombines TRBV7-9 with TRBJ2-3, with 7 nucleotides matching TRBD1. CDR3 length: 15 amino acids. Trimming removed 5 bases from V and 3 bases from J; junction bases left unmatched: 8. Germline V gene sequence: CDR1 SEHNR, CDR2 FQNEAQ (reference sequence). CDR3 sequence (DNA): TGTGCCAGCAGCCTTTATGAGGGGGCGACAGATACGCAGTATTTT. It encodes CASSLYEGATDTQYF.

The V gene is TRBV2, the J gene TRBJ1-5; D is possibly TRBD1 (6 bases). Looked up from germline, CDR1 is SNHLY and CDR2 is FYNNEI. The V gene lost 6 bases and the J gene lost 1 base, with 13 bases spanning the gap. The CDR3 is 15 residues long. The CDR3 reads CASRSGTNSNQPQHF. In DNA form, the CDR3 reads TGTGCCAGCAGATCCGGGACAAACAGCAATCAGCCCCAGCATTTT.

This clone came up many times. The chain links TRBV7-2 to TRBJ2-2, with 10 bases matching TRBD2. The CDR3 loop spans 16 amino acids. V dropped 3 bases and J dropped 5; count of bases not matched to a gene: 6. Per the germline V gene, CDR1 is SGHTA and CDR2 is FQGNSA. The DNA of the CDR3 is TGTGCCAGCAGCTTCCAGGGGACTAGCGAGACCGGGGAGCTGTTTTTT. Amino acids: CASSFQGTSETGELFF. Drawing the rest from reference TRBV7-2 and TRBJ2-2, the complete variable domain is GAGVSQSPSNKVTEKGKDVELRCDPISGHTALYWYRQSLGQGLEFLIYFQGNSAPDKSGLPSDRFSAERTGGSVSTLTIQRTQQEDSAVYLCASSFQGTSETGELFFGEGSRLTVL.

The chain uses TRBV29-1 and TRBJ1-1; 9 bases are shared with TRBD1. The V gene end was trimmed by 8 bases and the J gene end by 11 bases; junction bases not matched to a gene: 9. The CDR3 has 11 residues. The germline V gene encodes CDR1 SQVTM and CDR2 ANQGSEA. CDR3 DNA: TGCAGCATAGGGACAGGGTTATGGGCTTTCTTT. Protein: CSIGTGLWAFF.

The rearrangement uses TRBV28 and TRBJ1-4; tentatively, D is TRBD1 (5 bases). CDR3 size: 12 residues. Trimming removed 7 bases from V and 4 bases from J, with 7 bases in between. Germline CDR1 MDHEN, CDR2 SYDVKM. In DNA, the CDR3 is TGTGCCAGCAACCAGGGTAATGAAAAACTGTTTTTT. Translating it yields CASNQGNEKLFF.

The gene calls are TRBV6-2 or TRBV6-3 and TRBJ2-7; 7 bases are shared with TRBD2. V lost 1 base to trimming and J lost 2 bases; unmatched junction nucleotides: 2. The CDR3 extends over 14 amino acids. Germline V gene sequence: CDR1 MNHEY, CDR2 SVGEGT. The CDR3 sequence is CASSYLGGPYEQYF. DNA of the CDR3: TGTGCCAGCAGTTACTTGGGAGGGCCCTACGAGCAGTACTTC.

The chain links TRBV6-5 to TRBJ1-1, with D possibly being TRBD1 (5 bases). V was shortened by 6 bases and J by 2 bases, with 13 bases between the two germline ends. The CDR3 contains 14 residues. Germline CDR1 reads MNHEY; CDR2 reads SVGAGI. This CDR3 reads CASSQQVLNTEAFF. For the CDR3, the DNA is TGTGCCAGCAGCCAACAGGTGCTCAACACTGAAGCTTTCTTT.

CDR3 protein: CAISRDTGSYEQYF. The CDR3 coding sequence is TGTGCCATCAGCCGGGACACGGGCTCCTACGAGCAGTACTTC. The chain carries TRBV10-3 and TRBJ2-7; TRBD1 is a possible D gene (6 bases). Germline values: CDR1 ENHRY, CDR2 SYGVKD. This CDR3 has 14 amino acids. The V gene lost 6 bases and the J gene lost 0 bases, with 12 bases spanning the gap.

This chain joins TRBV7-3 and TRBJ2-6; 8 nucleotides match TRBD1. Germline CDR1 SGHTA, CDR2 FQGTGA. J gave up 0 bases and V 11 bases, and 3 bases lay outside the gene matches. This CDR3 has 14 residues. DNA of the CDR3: TGTGCCCACAGGGGGTACTCTGGGGCCAACGTCCTGACTTTC. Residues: CAHRGYSGANVLTF.

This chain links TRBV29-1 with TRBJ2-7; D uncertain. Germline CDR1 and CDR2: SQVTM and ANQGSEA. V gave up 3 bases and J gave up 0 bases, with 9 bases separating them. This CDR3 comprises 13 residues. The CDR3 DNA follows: TGCAGCGTTGAGGCGGCGGACTCCTACGAGCAGTACTTC. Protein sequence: CSVEAADSYEQYF.

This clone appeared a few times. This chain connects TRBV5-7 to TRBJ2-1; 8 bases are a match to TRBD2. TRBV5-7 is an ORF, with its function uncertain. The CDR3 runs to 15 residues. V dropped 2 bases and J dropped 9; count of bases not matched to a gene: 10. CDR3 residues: CASSLDGRASIEQFF. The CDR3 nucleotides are TGTGCCAGCAGCTTAGACGGGAGGGCCTCAATTGAGCAGTTCTTC.

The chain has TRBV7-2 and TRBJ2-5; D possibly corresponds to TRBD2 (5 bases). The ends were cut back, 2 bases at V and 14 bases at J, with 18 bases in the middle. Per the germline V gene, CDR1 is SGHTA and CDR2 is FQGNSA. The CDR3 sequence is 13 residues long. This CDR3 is CASSLNTGSIAYF. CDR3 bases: TGTGCCAGCAGCTTAAATACGGGAAGTATTGCTTACTTC.

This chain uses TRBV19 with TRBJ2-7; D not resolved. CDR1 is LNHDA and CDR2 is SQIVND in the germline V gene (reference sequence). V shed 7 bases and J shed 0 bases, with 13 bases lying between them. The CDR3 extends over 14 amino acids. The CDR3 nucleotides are TGTGCCAGTAAGGTCGCGGTTGGCTCCTACGAGCAGTACTTC. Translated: CASKVAVGSYEQYF.

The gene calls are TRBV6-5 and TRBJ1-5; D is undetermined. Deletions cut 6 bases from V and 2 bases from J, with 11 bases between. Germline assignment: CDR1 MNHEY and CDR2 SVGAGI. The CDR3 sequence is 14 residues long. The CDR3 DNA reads TGTGCCAGCAGCACCCGTACAGGCAATCAGCCCCAGCATTTT. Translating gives CASSTRTGNQPQHF.

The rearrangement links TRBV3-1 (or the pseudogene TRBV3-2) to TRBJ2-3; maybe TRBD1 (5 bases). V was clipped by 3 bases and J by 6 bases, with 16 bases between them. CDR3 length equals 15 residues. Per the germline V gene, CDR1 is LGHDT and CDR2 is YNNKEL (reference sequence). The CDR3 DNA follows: TGTGCCAGCAGCCAGGGGCGCTCGCGATTGGATACGCAGTATTTT. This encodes CASSQGRSRLDTQYF.

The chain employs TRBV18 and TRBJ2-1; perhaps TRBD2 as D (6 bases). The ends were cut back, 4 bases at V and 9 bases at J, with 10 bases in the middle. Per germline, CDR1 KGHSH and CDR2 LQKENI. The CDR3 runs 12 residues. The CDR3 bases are TGTGCCAGCTCACGGGAGGCCGGTGAGCAGTTCTTC. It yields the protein CASSREAGEQFF.

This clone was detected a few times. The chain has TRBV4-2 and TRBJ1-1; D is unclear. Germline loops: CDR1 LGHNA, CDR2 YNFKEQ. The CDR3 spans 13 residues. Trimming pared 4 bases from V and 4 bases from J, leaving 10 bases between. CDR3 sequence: CASSLYSGTEAFF. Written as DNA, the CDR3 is TGTGCCAGCAGCCTATACTCTGGCACTGAAGCTTTCTTT.

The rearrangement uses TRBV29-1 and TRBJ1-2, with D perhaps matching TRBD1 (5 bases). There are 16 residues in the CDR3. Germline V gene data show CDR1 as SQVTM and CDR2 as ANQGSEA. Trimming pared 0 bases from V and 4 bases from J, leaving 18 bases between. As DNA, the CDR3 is TGCAGCGTTGAAGAATATGGAGACAGTGGGTTCTATGGCTACACCTTC. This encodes CSVEEYGDSGFYGYTF. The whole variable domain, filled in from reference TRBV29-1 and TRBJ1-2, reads SAVISQKPSRDICQRGTSLTIQCQVDSQVTMMFWYRQQPGQSLTLIATANQGSEATYESGFVIDKFPISRPNLTFSTLTVSNMSPEDSSIYLCSVEEYGDSGFYGYTFGSGTRLTVV.

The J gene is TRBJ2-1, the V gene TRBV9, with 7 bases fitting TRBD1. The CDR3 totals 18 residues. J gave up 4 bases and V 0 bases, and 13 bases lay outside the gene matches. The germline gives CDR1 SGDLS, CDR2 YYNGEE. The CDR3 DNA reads TGTGCCAGCAGCGTAGGGCTCGAGGGGGCGGCCCTATACAATGAGCAGTTCTTC. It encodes CASSVGLEGAALYNEQFF.

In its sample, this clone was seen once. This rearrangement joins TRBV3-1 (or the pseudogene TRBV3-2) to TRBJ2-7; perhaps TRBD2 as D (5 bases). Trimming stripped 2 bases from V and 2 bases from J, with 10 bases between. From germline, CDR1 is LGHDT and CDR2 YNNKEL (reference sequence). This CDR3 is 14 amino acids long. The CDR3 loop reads CASSQHRETYEQYF. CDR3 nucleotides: TGTGCCAGCAGCCAACACCGGGAAACCTACGAGCAGTACTTC.

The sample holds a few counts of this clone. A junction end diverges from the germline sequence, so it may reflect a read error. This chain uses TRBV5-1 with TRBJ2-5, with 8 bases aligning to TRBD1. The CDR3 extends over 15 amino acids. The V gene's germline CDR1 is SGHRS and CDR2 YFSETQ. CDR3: CASTLSGTGQETQYF. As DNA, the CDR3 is TGCGCCAGCACCTTGTCCGGGACAGGACAAGAGACCCAGTACTTC. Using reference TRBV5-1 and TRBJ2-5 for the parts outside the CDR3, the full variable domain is KAGVTQTPRYLIKTRGQQVTLSCSPISGHRSVSWYQQTPGQGLQFLFEYFSETQRNKGNFPGRFSGRQFSNSRSEMNVSTLELGDSALYLCASTLSGTGQETQYFGPGTRLLVL.

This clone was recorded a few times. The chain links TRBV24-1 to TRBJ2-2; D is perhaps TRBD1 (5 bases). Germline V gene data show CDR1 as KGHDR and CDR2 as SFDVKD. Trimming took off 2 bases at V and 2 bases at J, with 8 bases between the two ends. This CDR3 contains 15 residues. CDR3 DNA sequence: TGTGCCACCAGTGATTCAGGGATTAACACCGGGGAGCTGTTTTTT. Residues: CATSDSGINTGELFF.